This entry concerns a single T cell receptor beta chain. These data are taken from a study of cytomegalovirus exposure and HLA in healthy donors. The study ran its PCR with 60 Vbeta and 13 Jbeta primers. Profiling relied on immunoSEQ multiplex PCR, and the TCRdb table lists in-frame clones only, not all of them. The sample consists of some 55,000 clones, just under 85% of them appearing once. V lost 7 bases and J lost 4; bases outside the gene matches: 6. Germline V gene data show CDR1 as SNHLY and CDR2 as FYNNEI. The length of the CDR3 is 14 residues. The source material was PBMCs. V is TRBV2 and J is TRBJ2-2; TRBD1 matches at 7 bases. This TCR derives from a man aged 35-49 years in good health and CMV-seronegative. The CDR3 spells CASNPTGPTGELFF. CDR3 DNA: TGTGCCAGCAACCCGACAGGGCCCACCGGGGAGCTGTTTTTT.